The 22 T cell receptor beta chains listed next were all sequenced from one sample in a study of cytomegalovirus exposure and HLA in healthy donors. The PCR employed 60 Vbeta primers together with 13 Jbeta primers. Generated by immunoSEQ multiplex PCR, the TCRdb table keeps only in-frame clones and is missing some. The table records some 120,000 clones, 75% to 85% of them present only once. Sequenced sample: PBMCs. The receptors were sampled from a man between 40 and 49 years old in good health and CMV-seronegative.

This rearrangement joins TRBV5-6 to TRBJ2-5, with D possibly being TRBD1 (6 bases). Trimming removed 3 bases from V and 1 base from J, with 25 bases in between. The germline V gene has CDR1 SGHDT and CDR2 YYEEEE. This CDR3 is built from 19 residues. Here the CDR3 reads CASSSFSHQGKEIQETQYF. CDR3 DNA sequence: TGTGCCAGCAGCTCTTTTTCACACCAGGGGAAAGAAATCCAAGAGACCCAGTACTTC.

CDR3 amino acids: CASSPGRGRNTIYF. CDR3 DNA sequence: TGTGCCAGCAGCCCCGGACGGGGGAGAAACACCATATATTTT. This chain links TRBV7-2 with TRBJ1-3; tentatively, D is TRBD1 (5 bases). This CDR3 has 14 amino acids. The V gene's germline CDR1 is SGHTA and CDR2 FQGNSA. Trimming removed 5 bases at V and 5 bases at J, with 13 bases between.

The rearrangement joins TRBV19 to TRBJ2-4; perhaps TRBD2 as D (7 bases). The ends were cut back, 7 bases at V and 4 bases at J, with 14 bases in the middle. The CDR3 is 14 residues long. CDR1 is LNHDA, CDR2 SQIVND, per germline (reference sequence). In nucleotides, the CDR3 is TGTGCCAGTAAGAAAGGGGGGGGGAAAAACATTCAGTACTTC. This gives the protein CASKKGGGKNIQYF.

The chain couples TRBV4-3 to TRBJ2-7, with D possibly TRBD1 on 7 matching bases. Germline lookup yields CDR1 LGHNA and CDR2 YSLEER. V was clipped by 3 bases and J by 13 bases, with 19 bases between them. CDR3 size: 13 residues. The CDR3 spells CASSQSNSRDRYF. CDR3 DNA sequence: TGCGCCAGCAGCCAGTCTAATTCGCGGGACAGATACTTC.

The rearrangement uses TRBV27 and TRBJ1-6; TRBD1 agrees at 7 bases. CDR1 is MNHEY, CDR2 SMNVEV, per germline (reference sequence). This CDR3 comprises 15 residues. The junction had 7 bases not matched to a gene; V was cut back by 3 bases and J by 8 bases. Written as DNA, the CDR3 is TGTGCCAGCAGTTTGTTCTACAGGGGAGATTCACCCCTCCACTTT. Protein product: CASSLFYRGDSPLHF.

This clone showed up just once. CDR3 protein: CASSLLGGLGDETQYF. CDR3 DNA sequence: TGTGCCAGCAGTTTGTTGGGGGGACTAGGGGATGAGACCCAGTACTTC. The gene calls are TRBV27 and TRBJ2-5, with 8 bases fitting TRBD2. Trimming at V came to 3 bases and at J to 5 bases, leaving 11 bases not matched to a gene. The CDR3 is 16 residues long. Per the germline V gene, CDR1 is MNHEY and CDR2 is SMNVEV (reference sequence).

The V call is TRBV7-9, the J call TRBJ2-7; D is unresolved. This CDR3 is built from 14 residues. V lost 3 bases to trimming and J lost 2 bases, with 11 bases between them. Germline values: CDR1 SEHNR, CDR2 FQNEAQ (reference sequence). The CDR3 sequence is CASSFGAATYEQYF. The CDR3 DNA sequence: TGTGCCAGCAGCTTTGGAGCTGCGACCTACGAGCAGTACTTC.

This clone was counted a few times. The CDR3 reads CASSPQGQTNIQYF. The CDR3 nucleotides are TGTGCCAGCTCACCTCAGGGACAGACAAACATTCAGTACTTC. This chain links TRBV18 with TRBJ2-4, with TRBD1 identical over 7 bases. The CDR3 is 14 residues long. The V segment lost 3 bases and the J segment 6 bases; nucleotides outside the gene matches: 5. The germline V gene has CDR1 KGHSH and CDR2 LQKENI.

V gene TRBV6-6 combines with J gene TRBJ2-3, with TRBD2 matching 7 bases. The CDR3 is 15 amino acids. CDR1 MNHNY and CDR2 SVGAGI come from the germline V gene (reference sequence). V lost 6 bases, J lost 6 bases, and 12 bases stayed unmatched. CDR3 in amino acids: CASRPNWGGPDTQYF. The CDR3 DNA sequence: TGTGCCAGCAGGCCAAATTGGGGGGGACCTGATACGCAGTATTTT.

The V and J genes are TRBV9 and TRBJ2-5, with TRBD1 matching 7 bases. Germline assignment: CDR1 SGDLS and CDR2 YYNGEE. CDR3 size: 14 residues. J lost 5 bases, V lost 3 bases, and 7 bases had no gene match. In nucleotides, the CDR3 is TGTGCCAGCAGCGGAGAGGGGGCGCGGGAGACCCAGTACTTC. This encodes CASSGEGARETQYF.

This clone showed up just once. The V and J genes are TRBV5-6 and TRBJ1-4, with D maybe TRBD1 (6 bases). This CDR3 contains 16 residues. Germline values: CDR1 SGHDT, CDR2 YYEEEE. V was trimmed by 0 bases and J by 4 bases, leaving 13 bases between them. CDR3 DNA sequence: TGTGCCAGCAGCTTGGGATTAGGACAGTATAATGAAAAACTGTTTTTT. It encodes CASSLGLGQYNEKLFF.

This clone was seen a few times. The V gene is TRBV11-1, the J gene TRBJ2-2; weak D call: TRBD2 (6 bases). Looked up from germline, CDR1 is SGHAT and CDR2 is FQDESV (reference sequence). The CDR3 extends over 14 amino acids. Between the trimmed V and J ends, which lost 5 bases and 5 bases, there was a span of 12 bases. The CDR3 sequence is CASSIIRGTGELFF. CDR3 nucleotide sequence: TGTGCCAGCAGCATAATCCGGGGGACCGGGGAGCTGTTTTTT.

The gene calls are TRBV4-1 and TRBJ1-3, with TRBD1 matching over 7 bases. The CDR3 loop spans 15 amino acids. Germline lookup yields CDR1 MGHRA and CDR2 YSYEKL. The J segment lost 3 bases and the V segment lost 3 bases, leaving 5 bases of the junction unmatched. The CDR3 DNA reads TGCGCCAGCAGCCAGGAGACAGGGAGTGGAAACACCATATATTTT. Translated: CASSQETGSGNTIYF.

J is TRBJ1-4 and V is TRBV5-1; 10 bases are a match to TRBD1. Germline CDR1 and CDR2: SGHRS and YFSETQ. With V trimmed by 0 bases and J by 0 bases, 8 bases remained unmatched. This CDR3 region has 19 residues. CDR3 residues: CASSLVDRGLFTTNEKLFF. CDR3 nucleotide sequence: TGCGCCAGCAGCTTGGTCGACAGGGGGCTTTTTACAACTAATGAAAAACTGTTTTTT.

This chain connects TRBV16 to TRBJ2-1, with 11 bases identical to TRBD2. Germline V gene data show CDR1 as KGHSY and CDR2 as FQNENV. V was pared by 4 bases and J by 2 bases, with 4 bases of the junction left unmatched. The CDR3 spans 16 residues. The CDR3, as DNA: TGTGCCAGCAGCCCGACTAGCGGGGACGCCTACAATGAGCAGTTCTTC. Protein: CASSPTSGDAYNEQFF.

J is TRBJ1-2 and V is TRBV6-5; D is undetermined. V shed 3 bases and J shed 4 bases, with 18 bases lying between them. Germline CDR1 is MNHEY and CDR2 is SVGAGI. This CDR3 is 16 amino acids long. The CDR3: CASSYGAARQTYGYTF. The CDR3 nucleotides read TGTGCCAGCAGTTATGGAGCGGCAAGGCAGACCTATGGCTACACCTTC.

This clone was seen just once. DNA for the CDR3: TGTGCCAGCAGCGTAGATGGGGGCCATAGCACAGATACGCAGTATTTT. Protein: CASSVDGGHSTDTQYF. The chain employs TRBV9 and TRBJ2-3, with D perhaps TRBD1 (6 bases). V dropped 0 bases and J dropped 0 bases, with 11 bases sitting between them. The CDR3 extends over 16 amino acids. The germline V gene encodes CDR1 SGDLS and CDR2 YYNGEE.

The chain carries TRBV5-4 and TRBJ2-2; D gene ambiguous. Per germline, CDR1 SGHNT and CDR2 YYREEE (reference sequence). The V and J ends lost 1 base and 4 bases respectively, with 5 bases between them. This CDR3 is built from 13 residues. The CDR3 DNA reads as TGTGCCAGCAGCTTGACTTCCACCGGGGAGCTGTTTTTT. The encoded protein is CASSLTSTGELFF.

This chain connects TRBV6-6 to TRBJ1-1; tentative D call: TRBD1 (5 bases). The CDR3 runs to 14 residues. V gave up 4 bases and J gave up 5 bases, with 14 bases separating them. Germline V lookup: CDR1 MNHNY, CDR2 SVGAGI (reference sequence). CDR3 bases: TGTGCCAGCAGTTTGGGTGGAGGGGAGACTGAAGCTTTCTTT. It codes for CASSLGGGETEAFF.

This chain links TRBV5-1 with TRBJ2-2; D remains unclear. Trimming pared 3 bases from V and 1 base from J, leaving 10 bases between. The CDR3 runs to 15 residues. Germline CDR1 SGHRS, CDR2 YFSETQ. The CDR3 protein is CASSSENRNTGELFF. For the CDR3, the DNA is TGCGCCAGCAGCTCTGAAAACAGGAACACCGGGGAGCTGTTTTTT.

This chain uses TRBV9 with TRBJ2-5; TRBD2 agrees at 11 bases. Looked up from germline, CDR1 is SGDLS and CDR2 is YYNGEE. The CDR3 is 16 amino acids. J lost 5 bases, V lost 7 bases, and 13 bases had no gene match. The chain's CDR3 is CASSRLAGPPGETQYF. CDR3 DNA: TGTGCCAGCTCAAGACTAGCGGGGCCCCCTGGGGAGACCCAGTACTTC.

CDR3 nucleotides: TGTGCCAGCAGCTTGGAACAGGGCGCCGGGGAGCTGTTTTTT. Its protein is CASSLEQGAGELFF. V and J are TRBV5-6 and TRBJ2-2, with a tentative D call TRBD1 (6 bases). From germline, CDR1 is SGHDT and CDR2 YYEEEE. Trimming removed 0 bases from V and 6 bases from J, with 9 bases in between. The CDR3 has 14 amino acids. The variable domain in full, completed from reference TRBV5-6 and TRBJ2-2, reads DAGVTQSPTHLIKTRGQQVTLRCSPKSGHDTVSWYQQALGQGPQFIFQYYEEEERQRGNFPDRFSGHQFPNYSSELNVNALLLGDSALYLCASSLEQGAGELFFGEGSRLTVL.